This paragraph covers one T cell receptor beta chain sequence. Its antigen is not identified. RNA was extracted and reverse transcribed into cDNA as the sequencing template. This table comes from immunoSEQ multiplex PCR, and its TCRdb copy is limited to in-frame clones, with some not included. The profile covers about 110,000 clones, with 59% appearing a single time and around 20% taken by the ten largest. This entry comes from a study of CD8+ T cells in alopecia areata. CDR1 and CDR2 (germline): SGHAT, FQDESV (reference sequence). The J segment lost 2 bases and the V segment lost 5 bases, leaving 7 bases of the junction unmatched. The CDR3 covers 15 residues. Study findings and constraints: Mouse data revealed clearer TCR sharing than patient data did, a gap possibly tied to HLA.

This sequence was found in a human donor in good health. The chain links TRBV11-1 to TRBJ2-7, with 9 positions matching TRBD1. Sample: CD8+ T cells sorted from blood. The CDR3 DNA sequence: TGTGCCAGCAGCCAGGACAGGGGCAAGACCTACGAGCAGTACTTC. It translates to CASSQDRGKTYEQYF.